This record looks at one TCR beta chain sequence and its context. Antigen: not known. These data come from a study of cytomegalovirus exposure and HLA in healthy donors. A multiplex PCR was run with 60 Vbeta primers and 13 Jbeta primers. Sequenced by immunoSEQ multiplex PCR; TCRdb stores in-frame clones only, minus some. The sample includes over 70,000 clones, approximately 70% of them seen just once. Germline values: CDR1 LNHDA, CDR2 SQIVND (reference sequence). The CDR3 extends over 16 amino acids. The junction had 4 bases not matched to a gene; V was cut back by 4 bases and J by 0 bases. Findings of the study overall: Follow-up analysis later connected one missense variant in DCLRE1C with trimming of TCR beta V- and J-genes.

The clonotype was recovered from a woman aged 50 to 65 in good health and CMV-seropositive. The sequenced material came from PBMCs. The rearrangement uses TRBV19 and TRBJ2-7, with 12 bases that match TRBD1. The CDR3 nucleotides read TGTGCCAGTAGTAAATCGGGACAGGGGGCCTCCTACGAGCAGTACTTC. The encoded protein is CASSKSGQGASYEQYF.